The T cell receptor (beta chain) under discussion was sequenced for a study of T-cell reconstitution after alpha-beta-depleted transplantation in children. Regarding the study as a whole: T-cell counts and diversity were attributed mostly to newly produced T cells one year after transplant. Several hundred graft clones that had expanded were reportedly the source of alpha-beta T cells about two months after transplant.

Using unique molecular identifiers, the investigators prepared the TCRbeta library. TCRdb redid the calling of the PCR reads with MiXCR, one entry per CDR3 protein. The table includes about 16,000 distinct CDR3 sequences, around 7.7% detected once. The CDR3 has 14 residues. The V gene end was trimmed by 8 bases and the J gene end by 5 bases; junction bases not matched to a gene: 14. Per germline, CDR1 SQVTM and CDR2 ANQGSEA. With respect to this clonotype: Its specificity is not known.

The chain recombines TRBV29-1 with TRBJ2-5, with TRBD1 matching 7 bases. The TCR sequence derives from a boy younger than two who had a stem cell transplant for Wiskott-Aldrich syndrome, so the T cells may come from the graft donor. The input for sequencing was PBMCs, mostly from graft donor cells, taken 60 days after TCRalphabeta/CD19-depleted stem cell transplant. The DNA of the CDR3 is TGCAGCACTTGGGACAGACCCTACGGGGAGACCCAGTACTTC. This encodes CSTWDRPYGETQYF.